These 29 T cell receptor beta chains share one sample of origin, sequenced in a study of cytotoxic CD8 clonotypes in ibrutinib-treated CLL. Assay used: immunoSEQ multiplex PCR; TCRdb lists only in-frame clones, some missing. The top ten hold 16% of the sample, which has some 35,000 clones, about two thirds seen once. The specimen was PBMCs, collected at disease progression, from a patient treated with ibrutinib. The receptor source for this set is a human donor with chronic lymphocytic leukemia.

The chain joins TRBV5-1 to TRBJ2-2; no firm D call. The CDR3 is made up of 15 amino acids. Trimming pared 5 bases from V and 1 base from J, leaving 12 bases between. Per germline, CDR1 SGHRS and CDR2 YFSETQ. CDR3 in amino acids: CASRRQAQNTGELFF. The CDR3 bases are TGCGCCAGCAGACGGCAAGCTCAGAACACCGGGGAGCTGTTTTTT.

The chain uses TRBV19 and TRBJ2-7; TRBD2 is a possible D gene (6 bases). Germline V gives CDR1 LNHDA, CDR2 SQIVND (reference sequence). The CDR3 length is 15 residues. Between the trimmed V and J ends, which lost 7 bases and 5 bases, there was a span of 21 bases. The CDR3 bases are TGTGCCAGTACCCACGAGGAGGGGTTGGGTCACGAGCAGTACTTC. This codes for CASTHEEGLGHEQYF.

V is TRBV20-1 and J is TRBJ1-1; D gene unclear. This CDR3 region has 11 residues. The germline V gene has CDR1 DFQATT and CDR2 SNEGSKA (reference sequence). The ends were cut back, 3 bases at V and 11 bases at J, with 13 bases in the middle. The CDR3 DNA reads TGCAGTGCTAGTCCCCAGTTAGCGGCTTTCTTT. This translates into CSASPQLAAFF.

This chain joins TRBV10-3 and TRBJ2-5, with 8 bases aligning to TRBD2. CDR1 is ENHRY and CDR2 is SYGVKD in the germline V gene. This CDR3 is 13 amino acids long. J gave up 1 base and V 8 bases, and 3 bases lay outside the gene matches. The CDR3 reads CAIQLAAQETQYF. CDR3 sequence (DNA): TGTGCCATCCAACTAGCGGCCCAAGAGACCCAGTACTTC.

This clone was seen a handful of times. The rearrangement links TRBV5-1 to TRBJ1-5, with a tentative D call TRBD1 (6 bases). Trimming removed 0 bases at V and 1 base at J, with 17 bases between. This CDR3 contains 18 residues. CDR1 is SGHRS, CDR2 YFSETQ, per germline. CDR3 protein: CASSLEPSTGWSNQPQHF. CDR3 coding DNA: TGCGCCAGCAGCTTGGAACCTTCCACAGGGTGGAGCAATCAGCCCCAGCATTTT.

V and J are TRBV5-6 and TRBJ1-2; TRBD1 is a possible D gene (6 bases). Germline CDR1 and CDR2: SGHDT and YYEEEE. CDR3 length: 16 residues. The V end was cut by 4 bases, the J end by 5 bases, with 21 bases between. Here the CDR3 DNA reads TGTGCCAGCAGCCTCCTCTTGGCAGGGGCCCTATATGGCTACACCTTC. Translation: CASSLLLAGALYGYTF.

J is TRBJ1-2 and V is TRBV6-5; D unclear. V was trimmed by 2 bases and J by 0 bases, leaving 13 bases between them. This CDR3 comprises 16 residues. Germline V gene lookup returns CDR1 MNHEY and CDR2 SVGAGI. The CDR3 DNA sequence: TGTGCCAGCAGTTACCGGAGGTCAGCCCCTAACTATGGCTACACCTTC. As protein: CASSYRRSAPNYGYTF.

The chain is built from TRBV13 and TRBJ2-6; D ambiguous. The CDR3 spans 19 residues. Trimming removed 2 bases from V and 0 bases from J, with 17 bases in between. Germline V CDR1 and CDR2: PRHDT, FYEKMQ (reference sequence). CDR3 DNA sequence: TGTGCCAGCAGCTTATCGGGCGCAGGTTCCATCTCTGGGGCCAACGTCCTGACTTTC. Amino acids: CASSLSGAGSISGANVLTF. Full variable domain (rest looked up from reference TRBV13 and TRBJ2-6): AAGVIQSPRHLIKEKRETATLKCYPIPRHDTVYWYQQGPGQDPQFLISFYEKMQSDKGSIPDRFSAQQFSDYHSELNMSSLELGDSALYFCASSLSGAGSISGANVLTFGAGSRLTVL.

The V gene is TRBV5-4, the J gene TRBJ2-2, with TRBD1 identical over 10 bases. Unmatched junction bases numbered 8, after V lost 5 bases and J lost 4 bases. Germline V gene lookup returns CDR1 SGHNT and CDR2 YYREEE (reference sequence). The CDR3 length is 16 residues. The CDR3 here is CASRAGTGVGTGELFF. Written as DNA, the CDR3 is TGTGCCAGCAGGGCCGGGACAGGGGTTGGCACCGGGGAGCTGTTTTTT. The full variable domain, completed using reference TRBV5-4 and TRBJ2-2, is ETGVTQSPTHLIKTRGQQVTLRCSSQSGHNTVSWYQQALGQGPQFIFQYYREEENGRGNFPPRFSGLQFPNYSSELNVNALELDDSALYLCASRAGTGVGTGELFFGEGSRLTVL.

The rearrangement links TRBV28 to TRBJ1-2; D might be TRBD1 (6 bases). V lost 5 bases and J 0 bases, leaving 16 bases between the germline ends. The CDR3 contains 16 residues. Per germline, CDR1 MDHEN and CDR2 SYDVKM. The CDR3 region is CASSPDWDNPNYGYTF. DNA for the CDR3: TGTGCCAGCAGTCCTGATTGGGACAACCCTAACTATGGCTACACCTTC.

The sample holds a few counts of this clone. The chain joins TRBV5-1 to TRBJ2-7; D may match TRBD1 or TRBD2 (5 bases each). Trimming pared 0 bases from V and 3 bases from J, leaving 13 bases between. Looked up from germline, CDR1 is SGHRS and CDR2 is YFSETQ. The CDR3 runs to 15 residues. CDR3: CASSLVSGTNYEQYF. The CDR3 nucleotides are TGCGCCAGCAGCTTGGTGTCAGGGACCAACTACGAGCAGTACTTC.

This clone has more than one count but fewer than ten. The chain recombines TRBV6-5 with TRBJ2-1; TRBD1 aligns across 7 bases. This CDR3 comprises 13 residues. J was trimmed by 7 bases and V by 6 bases; bases with no gene match: 6. CDR1 and CDR2 from the germline V gene are MNHEY and SVGAGI. CDR3 in amino acids: CASSQRQGNEQFF. CDR3 bases: TGTGCCAGCAGCCAACGACAGGGAAATGAGCAGTTCTTC.

This clone was seen a single time. The chain employs TRBV29-1 and TRBJ2-3; D remains unclear. The CDR3 has 11 residues. Germline loops: CDR1 SQVTM, CDR2 ANQGSEA. V was cut by 4 bases and J by 6 bases, with 8 bases left in between. The CDR3 DNA is TGCAGCGTTGGGTTATTCGATACGCAGTATTTT. Translating it yields CSVGLFDTQYF.

This clone has just a few counts. The chain recombines TRBV4-1 with TRBJ2-2, with 7 nucleotides matching TRBD1. The CDR3 spans 15 residues. Unmatched junction bases numbered 2, after V lost 1 base and J lost 3 bases. Germline V gene data show CDR1 as MGHRA and CDR2 as YSYEKL. CDR3 coding DNA: TGCGCCAGCAGCCAAGTGACAGGGTACACCGGGGAGCTGTTTTTT. Its translation is CASSQVTGYTGELFF.

This clone was counted only a few times. The chain has TRBV15 and TRBJ1-2, with no clear D. V gave up 5 bases and J gave up 0 bases, with 7 bases separating them. Germline CDR1 LNHNV, CDR2 YYDKDF (reference sequence). This CDR3 is 13 amino acids long. CDR3: CATSEVANYGYTF. The CDR3 DNA sequence: TGTGCCACCAGCGAGGTAGCTAACTATGGCTACACCTTC. The complete variable domain, with remaining parts taken from reference TRBV15 and TRBJ1-2, reads DAMVIQNPRYQVTQFGKPVTLSCSQTLNHNVMYWYQQKSSQAPKLLFHYYDKDFNNEADTPDNFQSRRPNTSFCFLDIRSPGLGDTAMYLCATSEVANYGYTFGSGTRLTVV.

The genes are TRBV15 and TRBJ2-2; 7 positions match TRBD1. This CDR3 is built from 20 residues. J was trimmed by 2 bases and V by 7 bases; bases with no gene match: 22. Germline CDR1 LNHNV, CDR2 YYDKDF (reference sequence). Here the CDR3 DNA reads TGTGCCACCACCGGGTATTACAATACGCCCGGGACAGTTAACACCGGGGAGCTGTTTTTT. Translating it yields CATTGYYNTPGTVNTGELFF.

The chain recombines TRBV6-1 with TRBJ1-1; possibly TRBD1 for D (5 bases). Trimming took off 7 bases at V and 5 bases at J, with 20 bases between the two ends. CDR3 length: 15 residues. CDR1 and CDR2 (germline): MNHNS, SASEGT. The CDR3, as DNA: TGTGCCAGCAAAAATGCCGCGGCGGGGGTTACTGAAGCTTTCTTT. It yields the protein CASKNAAAGVTEAFF.

This clone has more than one count but fewer than ten. The chain is built from TRBV15 and TRBJ1-5; 7 bases fit TRBD1. The ends lost 3 bases at V and 2 bases at J; junction bases unmatched: 7. The CDR3 is made up of 16 amino acids. Germline V lookup: CDR1 LNHNV, CDR2 YYDKDF (reference sequence). This CDR3 reads CATSSLQGLGNQPQHF. As DNA, the CDR3 is TGTGCCACCAGCAGCCTACAGGGGTTAGGCAATCAGCCCCAGCATTTT.

The genes are TRBV16 and TRBJ2-1; D remains ambiguous. Trimming removed 0 bases at V and 4 bases at J, with 7 bases between. The CDR3 is 14 amino acids. CDR1 is KGHSY, CDR2 FQNENV, per germline. CDR3 protein: CASSQSSIYNEQFF. The CDR3 bases are TGTGCCAGCAGCCAATCGTCGATTTACAATGAGCAGTTCTTC.

This clone was seen more than once but under ten times. The chain couples TRBV7-9 to TRBJ2-3; possibly TRBD1 for D (6 bases). The V and J ends lost 6 bases and 0 bases respectively, with 10 bases between them. In germline, CDR1 is SEHNR, CDR2 FQNEAQ (reference sequence). The CDR3 is 14 residues long. CDR3 DNA: TGTGCCAGCAGAAACAGGGTCAGCACAGATACGCAGTATTTT. Translation: CASRNRVSTDTQYF.

This chain connects TRBV6-5 to TRBJ2-1; 7 bases fit TRBD1. The CDR3 is 15 amino acids. Germline V gives CDR1 MNHEY, CDR2 SVGAGI. J gave up 6 bases and V 6 bases, and 11 bases lay outside the gene matches. The CDR3 sequence is CASRRTGATINEQFF. CDR3 nucleotide sequence: TGTGCCAGCAGGCGAACAGGGGCCACGATCAATGAGCAGTTCTTC.

The rearrangement joins TRBV7-9 to TRBJ2-6; D uncertain. CDR3 length: 14 amino acids. The V end was cut by 7 bases, the J end by 4 bases, with 11 bases between. CDR1 is SEHNR and CDR2 is FQNEAQ in the germline V gene (reference sequence). The CDR3 is CASTHFGGANVLTF. CDR3 nucleotide sequence: TGTGCCAGCACACATTTCGGCGGGGCCAACGTCCTGACTTTC.

Here the CDR3 DNA reads TGTGCCAGCAGCTTAGGCAGGACAGGGGAAAGACGAGAGACCCAGTACTTC. This encodes CASSLGRTGERRETQYF. V and J are TRBV7-9 and TRBJ2-5; 9 bases align to TRBD1. CDR1 is SEHNR, CDR2 FQNEAQ, per germline (reference sequence). V shed 1 base, J shed 4 bases, and the junction held 10 bases outside the gene matches. The CDR3 is 17 residues long.

V gene TRBV6-5 combines with J gene TRBJ1-1; D unresolved. The CDR3 runs to 12 residues. Germline lookup yields CDR1 MNHEY and CDR2 SVGAGI. V was trimmed by 6 bases and J by 10 bases, leaving 15 bases between them. CDR3 residues: CASSPSGWGAFF. CDR3 DNA sequence: TGTGCCAGCAGCCCCAGCGGTTGGGGAGCTTTCTTT.

V usage is TRBV6-1 and J usage is TRBJ1-6, with TRBD1 matching 9 bases. CDR3 length equals 14 residues. The junction had 7 bases not matched to a gene; V was cut back by 11 bases and J by 5 bases. Germline assignment: CDR1 MNHNS and CDR2 SASEGT. CDR3 protein: CAAEQGANNSPLHF. The DNA for the CDR3 is TGTGCCGCGGAACAGGGGGCGAATAATTCACCCCTCCACTTT.

The V call is TRBV2, the J call TRBJ1-1, with 8 bases fitting TRBD1. Trimming took 7 bases from V and 4 from J; bases not matched to a gene: 11. CDR1 is SNHLY, CDR2 FYNNEI, per germline. The CDR3 loop spans 15 amino acids. CDR3: CASTIDYTGGTEAFF. CDR3 bases: TGTGCCAGCACAATAGACTACACAGGGGGCACTGAAGCTTTCTTT.

The chain recombines TRBV5-1 with TRBJ2-7; 9 bases align to TRBD1. This CDR3 is built from 16 residues. After removal of 0 bases from V and 5 bases from J, the junction contained 9 bases not matched to a gene. CDR1 SGHRS and CDR2 YFSETQ come from the germline V gene. CDR3 nucleotide sequence: TGCGCCAGCAGCTTGGCCGGGGGGACAGGGTACCACGAGCAGTACTTC. Its protein product is CASSLAGGTGYHEQYF.

The chain employs TRBV29-1 and TRBJ1-5, with D possibly matching TRBD1 (5 bases). Trimming cost V 4 bases and J 5 bases, with 15 bases left between them. The germline V gene has CDR1 SQVTM and CDR2 ANQGSEA. CDR3 length equals 14 residues. The CDR3 bases are TGCAGCGTTGCGACAGTTGGTGCGGATCAGCCCCAGCATTTT. Translated: CSVATVGADQPQHF.

J is TRBJ2-7 and V is TRBV7-6, with TRBD1 matching 7 bases. V gave up 5 bases and J gave up 7 bases; unmatched junction bases: 11. The CDR3 contains 14 residues. CDR1 SGHVS and CDR2 FNYEAQ come from the germline V gene. Here the CDR3 DNA reads TGTGCCAGCAGCCACGCACCAACAGGGGAGGAGCAGTACTTC. Its protein is CASSHAPTGEEQYF.